This T cell receptor (beta chain) was retrieved from a study of CXCR3-negative and CXCR3-positive naive CD8 T cells. Using triplicate sorts, some 300,000 cells were collected each time from every CD8+ T cell subset. The authors gated naive CD8+ T cells as CD45RO-CCR7+CD27+CD95-. The authors prepared UMI-labeled TRB cDNA libraries by 5' RACE. TCRdb re-called the 5' RACE reads and gives one entry per CDR3 protein, without DNA. In all, the sample yields approximately 83,000 distinct CDR3 sequences. General study findings and limits: Naive cells positive for CXCR3 carried more hydrophobic TRB CDR3s than CXCR3-negative ones.

Germline lookup yields CDR1 LGHDT and CDR2 YNNKEL (reference sequence). This CDR3 is 16 amino acids long. On this clonotype itself: No antigen is known for it.

This TCR derives from a human donor in good health. Some clones in this sample may be carry-over from other donors' samples. This sequence joins TRBV3-1 and TRBJ2-2; TCRdb's D gene call, TRBD1, goes unchecked for lack of DNA. Input material: naive CXCR3- CD8+ T cells from blood. This sample's subset: CD45RO-CCR7+CD27+CD95- naive CD8+ T cells lacking CXCR3 (TNR3-). The CDR3 is CARSQEGQETTGELFF.